This T cell receptor (beta chain) was obtained from a study of control samples from healthy donors and cancer patients. There are 16 residues in the CDR3. CDR1 MGHRA and CDR2 YSYEKL come from the germline V gene. With 4 bases removed from V and 0 bases from J, the gap between germline ends came to 16 bases. TCRdb's copy holds only in-frame clones and misses some; the assay was immunoSEQ multiplex PCR. Here the sample spans 55,000 to 65,000 clones, about 87% being singletons. The rearrangement uses TRBV4-1 and TRBJ2-7; D is uncertain. This sequence originates from a woman in her sixties or seventies with lung cancer. Sequencing was performed on PBMCs. The CDR3, as DNA: TGCGCCAGCAGCCCGCTAGACGAGGCGAGCTCCTACGAGCAGTACTTC. It encodes CASSPLDEASSYEQYF.